Listed below are T cell receptor beta chains from one sample, sequenced in a study of blood T cell repertoires in COVID-19. Sequencing was performed with immunoSEQ multiplex PCR; in TCRdb, only in-frame clones are kept and a portion is missing. The table has hundreds of thousands of clones, 85% to 90% seen once. Sequences were obtained from PBMCs or T cells enriched from blood (not recorded which). The receptors were gathered from a man aged 25 to 40 who had recovered from COVID-19. Each CDR3 is given with its conserved first and last residue. D genes are given only for firm matches. Clone sizes are given selectively: once, few, many, or a class where the clone is expanded.

j_gene | d_gene | v_gene | abundance | CDR3aa | CDR3nt
TRBJ1-6 | NA | TRBV7-9 | NA | CASSLSHSSREALHF | TGTGCCAGCAGCTTAAGTCATTCTTCCCGTGAGGCCCTCCACTTT
TRBJ2-7 | NA | TRBV6-5 | NA | CASSIDRHEQYF | TGTGCCAGCAGCATTGACAGGCACGAGCAGTACTTC
TRBJ2-1 | NA | TRBV13 | NA | CASSPRRSYNEQFF | TGTGCCAGCAGCCCTCGCAGGTCCTACAATGAGCAGTTCTTC
TRBJ1-1 | NA | TRBV12-3/TRBV12-4 | NA | CASSFARNTEAFF | TGTGCCAGCAGTTTTGCCAGGAACACTGAAGCTTTCTTT
TRBJ2-1 | NA | TRBV19 | NA | CASSIPQGNEQFF | TGTGCCAGTAGTATACCCCAGGGCAATGAGCAGTTCTTC
TRBJ2-2 | NA | TRBV5-1 | NA | CASSLELGTGELFF | TGCGCCAGCAGCTTAGAGCTAGGCACCGGGGAGCTGTTTTTT
TRBJ2-2 | TRBD2 | TRBV3-1/TRBV3-2 | NA | CASRHHGRDGELFF | TGTGCCAGCAGGCACCATGGGAGGGACGGGGAGCTGTTTTTT
TRBJ2-3 | NA | TRBV3-1/TRBV3-2 | NA | CASGESASTDTQYF | TGTGCCAGCGGAGAGTCCGCGAGCACAGATACGCAGTATTTT
TRBJ2-3 | TRBD2 | TRBV29-1 | NA | CSVDLLAGGSDTQYF | TGCAGCGTTGATTTGCTAGCGGGTGGATCAGATACGCAGTATTTT
TRBJ2-1 | TRBD2 | TRBV7-2 | NA | CASSLGTSGRDEQFF | TGTGCCAGCAGCTTAGGGACTAGCGGGAGGGATGAGCAGTTCTTC
TRBJ1-6 | NA | TRBV5-1 | once | CASSLEILGRLHF | TGCGCCAGCAGCTTGGAAATATTGGGCCGCCTCCACTTT
TRBJ1-3 | NA | TRBV30 | NA | CAWRATGTSGNTIYF | TGTGCCTGGAGAGCCACCGGTACCTCTGGAAACACCATATATTTT
TRBJ1-3 | NA | TRBV7-9 | NA | CASTRVSGNTIYF | TGTGCCAGCACCCGTGTGTCTGGAAACACCATATATTTT
TRBJ1-5 | NA | TRBV10-3 | NA | CAIRRQINQPQHF | TGTGCCATCAGACGACAGATTAATCAGCCCCAGCATTTT
TRBJ2-7 | TRBD1 | TRBV6-5 | NA | CASSYSGGQGYEQYF | TGTGCCAGCAGTTACTCGGGGGGACAGGGCTACGAGCAGTACTTC
TRBJ2-1 | NA | TRBV14 | NA | CASSHITKTLVNNEQFF | TGTGCCAGCAGCCACATCACTAAAACCCTAGTCAACAATGAGCAGTTCTTC
TRBJ2-1 | NA | TRBV9 | NA | CASSVNSPGNEQFF | TGTGCCAGCAGCGTAAACAGTCCTGGGAATGAGCAGTTCTTC
TRBJ1-2 | NA | TRBV7-9 | NA | CASSWTGTLDYGYTF | TGTGCCAGCAGCTGGACCGGGACATTGGACTATGGCTACACCTTC
TRBJ1-1 | NA | TRBV5-1 | NA | CASSLAPGTEAFF | TGCGCCAGCAGCTTGGCCCCCGGGACAGAAGCTTTCTTT
TRBJ1-2 | NA | TRBV2 | NA | CASSEKLVGLRANYGYTF | TGTGCCAGCAGTGAAAAGTTGGTGGGGCTCAGAGCTAACTATGGCTACACCTTC
TRBJ1-2 | TRBD1 | TRBV12-3/TRBV12-4 | NA | CASNTGGYGYTF | TGTGCCAGCAACACAGGGGGCTATGGCTACACCTTC
TRBJ2-1 | TRBD2 | TRBV24-1 | NA | CATRAGGDNEQFF | TGTGCCACCAGGGCGGGAGGGGACAATGAGCAGTTCTTC